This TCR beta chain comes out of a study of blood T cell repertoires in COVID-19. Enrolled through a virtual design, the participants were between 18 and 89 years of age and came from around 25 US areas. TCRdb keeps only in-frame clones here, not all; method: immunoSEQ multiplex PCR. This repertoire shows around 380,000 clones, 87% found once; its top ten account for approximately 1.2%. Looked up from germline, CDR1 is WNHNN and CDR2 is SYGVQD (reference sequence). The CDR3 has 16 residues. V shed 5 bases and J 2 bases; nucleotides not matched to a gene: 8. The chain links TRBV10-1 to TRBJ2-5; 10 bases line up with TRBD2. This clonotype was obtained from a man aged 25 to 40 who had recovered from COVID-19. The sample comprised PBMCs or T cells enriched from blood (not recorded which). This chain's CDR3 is CASSQYRTSGQETQYF. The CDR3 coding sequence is TGCGCCAGCAGTCAATACAGGACTAGCGGTCAAGAGACCCAGTACTTC.